The 2 T cell receptor beta chains presented below share a single source sample, sequenced in a study of cytomegalovirus exposure and HLA in healthy donors. The study ran its PCR with 60 Vbeta and 13 Jbeta primers. The method was immunoSEQ multiplex PCR; TCRdb's version includes in-frame clones alone and lacks a portion of them. The sample carries about 160,000 clones, more than 75% recorded once. The sequenced sample consisted of PBMCs. These receptors were taken from a male donor in good health and CMV-seronegative.

The rearrangement uses TRBV28 and TRBJ2-7; D may be TRBD2 (6 bases). CDR3 length: 14 residues. Germline V lookup: CDR1 MDHEN, CDR2 SYDVKM. V lost 6 bases and J lost 2, with 14 bases in between. The CDR3 loop reads CASREGSGTYEQYF. CDR3 sequence (DNA): TGTGCCAGCAGGGAGGGCAGCGGTACCTACGAGCAGTACTTC.

This clone was detected only a few times. This sequence joins TRBV7-9 and TRBJ1-1, with 7 nucleotides matching TRBD1. CDR3 size: 13 residues. V was pared by 4 bases and J by 4 bases, with 3 bases of the junction left unmatched. Germline V lookup: CDR1 SEHNR, CDR2 FQNEAQ (reference sequence). In nucleotides, the CDR3 is TGTGCCAGCAGCTCACAGGGGTCCACTGAAGCTTTCTTT. Translation gives CASSSQGSTEAFF.